This section outlines one T cell receptor (beta chain) sequence together with its context. The target antigen is unknown. The data are from a study of cytomegalovirus exposure and HLA in healthy donors. Whole-study findings and limits: What was likely a sequencing artifact was a cluster of highly shared sequence variants. Most TCR sequences were rare, but some public TCRs occurred in many donors. A prior analysis recorded that most TCR beta V segments were productive about 87% or about 30% of the time.

Germline V gene data show CDR1 as SGHRS and CDR2 as YFSETQ. This CDR3 spans 16 amino acids. The V end was cut by 0 bases, the J end by 2 bases, with 9 bases between. The PCR ran on 60 Vbeta and 13 Jbeta primers. The data were produced by immunoSEQ multiplex PCR, yet TCRdb's version contains in-frame clones alone and is incomplete. The profile covers some 100,000 clones, with about 72% appearing a single time and roughly 16% taken by the ten largest. The clonotype was recovered from a man aged 50-59 years in good health and CMV-seropositive. Sequencing input: PBMCs. The genes are TRBV5-1 and TRBJ1-6; no clear D. The CDR3 DNA is TGCGCCAGCAGCTTGGCAGGCGGGCCCTATAATTCACCCCTCCACTTT. Translating gives CASSLAGGPYNSPLHF.